This paragraph covers one T cell receptor (beta chain) sequence. Germline V gene data show CDR1 as MNHEY and CDR2 as SVGAGI. With 0 bases clipped from V and 13 bases from J, the junction kept 8 bases outside the gene matches. This CDR3 has 14 amino acids. The entry originates in a study of T cell changes during pregnancy in multiple sclerosis. Using immunoSEQ multiplex PCR, the repertoire was profiled, and TCRdb retains in-frame clones only, with some absent. The data contain 85,000 to 120,000 clones, under 95% of them seen just once; the ten biggest clones take up roughly 1.5%. The sample consisted of peripheral blood, taken after pregnancy. The TCR originated in a female donor with multiple sclerosis, enrolled in a pregnancy study. V gene TRBV6-5 combines with J gene TRBJ2-5, with 10 bases lining up with TRBD1. Here the CDR3 reads CASSYSPGQGFLYF. Here the CDR3 DNA reads TGTGCCAGCAGTTACTCGCCGGGACAGGGGTTTCTGTACTTC.